This is a list of T cell receptor beta chains from one sample in a study of shared clonotypes between healthy human individuals. The repertoire was sequenced with immunoSEQ multiplex PCR; TCRdb's copy has only in-frame clones and lacks some. The sample shows 2 million to 2.5 million clones, approximately 95% of them seen only once. Sample: naive CD4+ T cells from PBMCs. These receptors all come from a man aged 18 to 29 in good health. Some clones in this sample may be carry-over from other donors' samples. Both conserved end residues are part of each CDR3. D genes are given only for firm matches.

J gene	D gene	V gene	CDR3 protein	CDR3 DNA
TRBJ1-2	-	TRBV6-5	CASSLREEHGYTF	TGTGCCAGCAGTTTACGGGAGGAGCATGGCTACACCTTC
TRBJ1-5	TRBD1	TRBV28	CASSSPPTGEDQPQHF	TGTGCCAGCAGTTCCCCCCCGACAGGGGAGGATCAGCCCCAGCATTTT
TRBJ1-4	-	TRBV5-1	CASGVVSNEKLFF	TGCGCCAGTGGGGTGGTGTCTAATGAAAAACTGTTTTTT
TRBJ2-3	-	TRBV30	CAWYTDTQYF	TGTGCCTGGTACACAGATACGCAGTATTTT
TRBJ2-7	-	TRBV6-5	CASSYSGLSSYEQYF	TGTGCCAGCAGTTACTCTGGCCTAAGCTCCTACGAGCAGTACTTC
TRBJ2-7	-	TRBV6-5	CASSKQPVGEQYF	TGTGCCAGCAGTAAACAACCGGTGGGCGAGCAGTACTTC
TRBJ2-5	-	TRBV6-1	CASSEASGGGETQYF	TGTGCCAGCAGTGAAGCCAGCGGAGGGGGAGAGACCCAGTACTTC
TRBJ2-5	-	TRBV19	CASSMRHLQETQYF	TGTGCCAGTAGTATGCGGCATCTTCAAGAGACCCAGTACTTC
TRBJ1-2	-	TRBV27	CASSVQGNYGYTF	TGTGCCAGCAGTGTACAGGGTAACTATGGCTACACCTTC
TRBJ2-7	TRBD1	TRBV5-1	CASSLVDRGVDEQYF	TGCGCCAGCAGCTTGGTGGACAGGGGGGTCGACGAGCAGTACTTC
TRBJ2-1	TRBD2	TRBV5-4	CASSAGGLARNNEQFF	TGTGCCAGCAGCGCCGGGGGACTAGCACGGAACAATGAGCAGTTCTTC
TRBJ2-5	-	TRBV9	CASSTRTEETQYF	TGTGCCAGCAGCACGCGCACTGAAGAGACCCAGTACTTC
TRBJ2-3	-	TRBV5-1	CASSPIAASTDTQYF	TGCGCCAGCAGCCCAATAGCGGCTAGCACAGATACGCAGTATTTT
TRBJ1-1	-	TRBV7-3	CASSFQGNTEAFF	TGTGCCAGCAGCTTTCAGGGGAACACTGAAGCTTTCTTT
TRBJ2-1	TRBD2	TRBV5-1	CASSELAGVNNEQFF	TGCGCCAGCAGTGAACTAGCGGGAGTAAACAATGAGCAGTTCTTC
TRBJ2-1	-	TRBV28	CASSTPAGGGEFF	TGTGCCAGCAGTACGCCAGCAGGGGGAGGGGAGTTCTTC
TRBJ2-7	-	TRBV9	CASSLGTSSYEQYF	TGTGCCAGCAGCCTCGGGACTTCCTCCTACGAGCAGTACTTC